The clone carrying this T cell receptor (beta chain) showed up many times. The antigen is undetermined. The data were obtained in a study of CD8+CD57+ T cells in acquired aplastic anemia. In the study overall: Recorded DNA amounts for sorted CD4+ and CD8+ cells had an average of approximately 3 ug. General observations from the study: Some 30 was the count of CD8+ CDR3 sequences that patients shared with controls.

Genomic DNA acted as the template from which TCR beta VDJ combination and CDR3 sequence profiling were carried out. TCRdb itself ran the reads through MiXCR, one entry per CDR3 protein. The table includes some 180,000 distinct CDR3 sequences, roughly 65% detected once. Trimming removed 2 bases at V and 10 bases at J, with 7 bases between. Per germline, CDR1 SGHDT and CDR2 YYEEEE. The CDR3 sequence is 12 residues long. By flow cytometry, patients selected for sequencing had shown an expansion of CD8+CD57+ cells. Diagnosis of severe acquired aplastic anemia applied to all patients. Therapy had not been given to patients before blood sampling.

The V and J genes are TRBV5-6 and TRBJ1-6, with D uncertain. The sequence came from a human donor with aplastic anemia. Sequencing used sorted CD4+, CD8+, or CD8+CD57+ T cells (not recorded which) from PBMCs. For the CDR3, the DNA is TGTGCCAGCAGCTTAGTGGAATCACCCCTCCACTTT. It yields the protein CASSLVESPLHF.